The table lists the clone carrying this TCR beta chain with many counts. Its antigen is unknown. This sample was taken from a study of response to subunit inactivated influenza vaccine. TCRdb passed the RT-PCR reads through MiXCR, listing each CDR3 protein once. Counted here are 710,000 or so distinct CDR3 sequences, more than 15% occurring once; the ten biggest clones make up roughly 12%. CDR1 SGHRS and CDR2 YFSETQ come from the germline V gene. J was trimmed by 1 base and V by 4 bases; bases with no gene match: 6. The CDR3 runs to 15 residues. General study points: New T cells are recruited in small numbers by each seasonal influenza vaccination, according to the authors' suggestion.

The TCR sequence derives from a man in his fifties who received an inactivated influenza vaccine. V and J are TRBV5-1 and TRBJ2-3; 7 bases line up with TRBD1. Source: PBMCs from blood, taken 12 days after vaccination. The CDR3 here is CASSERTGGTDTQYF. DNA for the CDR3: TGCGCCAGCAGCGAAAGAACAGGGGGCACAGATACGCAGTATTTT. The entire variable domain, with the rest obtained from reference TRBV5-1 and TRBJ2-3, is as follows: KAGVTQTPRYLIKTRGQQVTLSCSPISGHRSVSWYQQTPGQGLQFLFEYFSETQRNKGNFPGRFSGRQFSNSRSEMNVSTLELGDSALYLCASSERTGGTDTQYFGPGTRLTVL.